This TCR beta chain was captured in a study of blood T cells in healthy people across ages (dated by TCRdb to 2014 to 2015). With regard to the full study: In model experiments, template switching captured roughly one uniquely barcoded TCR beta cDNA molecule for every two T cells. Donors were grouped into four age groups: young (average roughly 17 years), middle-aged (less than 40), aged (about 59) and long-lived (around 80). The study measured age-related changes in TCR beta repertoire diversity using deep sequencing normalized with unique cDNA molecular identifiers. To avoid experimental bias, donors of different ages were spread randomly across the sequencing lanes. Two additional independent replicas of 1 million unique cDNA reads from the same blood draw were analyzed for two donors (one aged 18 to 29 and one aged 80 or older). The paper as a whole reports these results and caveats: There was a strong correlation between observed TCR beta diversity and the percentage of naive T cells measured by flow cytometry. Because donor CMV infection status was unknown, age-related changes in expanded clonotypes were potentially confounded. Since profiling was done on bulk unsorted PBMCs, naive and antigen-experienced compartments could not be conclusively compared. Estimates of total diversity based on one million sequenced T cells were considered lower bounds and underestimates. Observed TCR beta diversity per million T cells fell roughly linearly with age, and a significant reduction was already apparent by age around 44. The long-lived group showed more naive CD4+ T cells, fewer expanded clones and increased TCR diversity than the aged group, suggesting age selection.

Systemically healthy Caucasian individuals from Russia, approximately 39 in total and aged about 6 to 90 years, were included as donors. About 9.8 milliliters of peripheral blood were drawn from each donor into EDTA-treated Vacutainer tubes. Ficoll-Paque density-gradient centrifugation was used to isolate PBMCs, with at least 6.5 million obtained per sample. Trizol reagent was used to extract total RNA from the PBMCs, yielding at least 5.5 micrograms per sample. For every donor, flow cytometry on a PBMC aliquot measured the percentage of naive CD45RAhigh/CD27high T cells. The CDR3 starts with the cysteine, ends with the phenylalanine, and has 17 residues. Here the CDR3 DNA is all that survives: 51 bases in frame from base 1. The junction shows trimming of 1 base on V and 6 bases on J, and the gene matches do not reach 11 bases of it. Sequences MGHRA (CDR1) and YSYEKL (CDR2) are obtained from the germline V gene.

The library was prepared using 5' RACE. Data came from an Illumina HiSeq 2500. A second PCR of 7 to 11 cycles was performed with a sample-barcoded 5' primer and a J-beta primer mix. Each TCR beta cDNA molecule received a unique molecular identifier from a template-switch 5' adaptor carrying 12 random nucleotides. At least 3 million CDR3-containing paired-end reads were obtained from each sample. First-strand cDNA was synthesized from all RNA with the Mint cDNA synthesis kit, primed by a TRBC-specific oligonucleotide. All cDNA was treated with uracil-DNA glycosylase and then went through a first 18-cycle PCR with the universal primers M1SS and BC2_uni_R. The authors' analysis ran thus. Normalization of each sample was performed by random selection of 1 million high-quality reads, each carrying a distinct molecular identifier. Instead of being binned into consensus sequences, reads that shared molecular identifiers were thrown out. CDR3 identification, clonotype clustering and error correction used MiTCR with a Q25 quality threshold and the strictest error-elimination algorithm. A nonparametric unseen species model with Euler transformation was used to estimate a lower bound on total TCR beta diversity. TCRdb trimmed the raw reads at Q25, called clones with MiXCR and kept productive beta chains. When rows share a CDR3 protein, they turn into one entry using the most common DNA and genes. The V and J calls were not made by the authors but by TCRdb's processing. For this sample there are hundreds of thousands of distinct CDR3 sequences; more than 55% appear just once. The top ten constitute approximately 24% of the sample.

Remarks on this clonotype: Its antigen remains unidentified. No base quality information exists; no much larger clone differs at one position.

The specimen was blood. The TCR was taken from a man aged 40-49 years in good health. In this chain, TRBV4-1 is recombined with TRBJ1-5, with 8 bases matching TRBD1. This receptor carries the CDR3 CASSQGSGQGAGQPQHF. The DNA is TGCGCCAGCAGCCAAGGATCCGGGCAGGGGGCAGGTCAGCCCCAGCATTTT.